What follows is one TCR beta chain and its context. This sample was taken from a study of technical replicates of blood from several donors. V lost 2 bases and J lost 0; bases outside the gene matches: 9. This CDR3 is built from 18 residues. Germline lookup yields CDR1 MNHNS and CDR2 SASEGT. Sequencing used immunoSEQ multiplex PCR; TCRdb keeps in-frame clones, though not all of them. The table has under 90,000 clones, roughly 97% seen once. Sequencing was carried out using T cells isolated from PBMCs. This TCR came from a human donor in good health. J is TRBJ1-5 and V is TRBV6-1, with 8 bases fitting TRBD1. The DNA for the CDR3 is TGTGCCAGCAGTGAATATGGGCAGGGGGCCGATAGCAATCAGCCCCAGCATTTT. Encoded protein: CASSEYGQGADSNQPQHF.